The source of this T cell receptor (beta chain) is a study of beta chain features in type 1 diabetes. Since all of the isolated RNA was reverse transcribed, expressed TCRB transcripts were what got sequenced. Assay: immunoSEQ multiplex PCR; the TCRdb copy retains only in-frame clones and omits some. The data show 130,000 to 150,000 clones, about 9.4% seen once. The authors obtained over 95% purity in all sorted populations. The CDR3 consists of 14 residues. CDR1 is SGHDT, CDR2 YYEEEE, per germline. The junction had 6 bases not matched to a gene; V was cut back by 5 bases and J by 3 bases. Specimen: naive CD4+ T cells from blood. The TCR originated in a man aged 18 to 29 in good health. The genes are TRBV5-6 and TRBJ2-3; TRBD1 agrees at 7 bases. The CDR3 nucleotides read TGTGCCAGCAGTAGGCGACAGGGAACAGATACGCAGTATTTT. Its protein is CASSRRQGTDTQYF.